This TCR beta chain was documented in a study of T cells in Graves' hyperthyroidism and ophthalmopathy. Amplification of TCR beta CDR3 regions was performed using RNA transcripts as template. First-round RT-PCR of the TCR CDR3 relied on the HTBI primer set. A single record per CDR3 protein comes from TCRdb applying MiXCR to the multiplex PCR reads. The sample contains about 320,000 distinct CDR3 sequences, 16% of which appear only once. This clonotype appeared many times. V was trimmed by 0 bases and J by 6 bases, leaving 22 bases between them. CDR1 is SGHRS and CDR2 is YFSETQ in the germline V gene. There are 17 residues in the CDR3.

J is TRBJ2-7 and V is TRBV5-1; possibly TRBD1 or TRBD2 for D (5 bases each). The sequence was collected from a man under 40 with Graves' hyperthyroidism. Material: blood. Here the CDR3 DNA reads TGCGCCAGCAGCTTGGCGGGACCCGGGGAAGCGTGGGCCGAGCAGTACTTC. Translated, it gives CASSLAGPGEAWAEQYF.